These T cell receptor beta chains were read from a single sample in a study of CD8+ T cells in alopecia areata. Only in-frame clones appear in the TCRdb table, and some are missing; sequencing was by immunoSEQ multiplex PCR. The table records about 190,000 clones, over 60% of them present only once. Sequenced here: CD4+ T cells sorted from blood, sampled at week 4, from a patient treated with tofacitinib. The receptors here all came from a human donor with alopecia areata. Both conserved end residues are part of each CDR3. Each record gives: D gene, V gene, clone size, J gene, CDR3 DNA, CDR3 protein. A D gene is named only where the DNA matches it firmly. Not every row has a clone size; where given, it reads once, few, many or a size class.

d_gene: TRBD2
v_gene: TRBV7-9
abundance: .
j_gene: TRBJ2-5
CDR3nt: TGTGCCAGCAGCCTAGCGGCTGCGGGGAAAGAGACCCAGTACTTC
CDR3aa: CASSLAAAGKETQYF

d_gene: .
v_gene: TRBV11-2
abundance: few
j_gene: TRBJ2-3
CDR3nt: TGTGCCAGCAGCCTAAGGACTACGACAGATACGCAGTATTTT
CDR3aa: CASSLRTTTDTQYF

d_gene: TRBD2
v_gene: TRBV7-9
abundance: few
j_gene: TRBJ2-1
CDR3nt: TGTGCCAGCAGCAGGACTAGTGAGCAGTTCTTC
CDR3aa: CASSRTSEQFF

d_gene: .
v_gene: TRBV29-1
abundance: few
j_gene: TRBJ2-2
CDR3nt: TGCAGCGTCGAACGGCATTCAACGAACACCGGGGAGCTGTTTTTT
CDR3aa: CSVERHSTNTGELFF

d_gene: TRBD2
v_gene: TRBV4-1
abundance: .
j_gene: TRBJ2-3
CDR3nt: TGCGCCAGCAGCCAAGATCTAGGGACTAGCAATACGCAGTATTTT
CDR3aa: CASSQDLGTSNTQYF

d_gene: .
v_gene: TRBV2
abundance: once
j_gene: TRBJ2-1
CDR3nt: TGTGCCAGCACCGACTTACAGGGAGTGCTTTCGAATGAGCAGTTCTTC
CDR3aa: CASTDLQGVLSNEQFF

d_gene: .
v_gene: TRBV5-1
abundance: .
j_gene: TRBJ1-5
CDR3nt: TGCGCCAGCAGCTTGGCCCCCGATGGCAATCAGCCCCAGCATTTT
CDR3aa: CASSLAPDGNQPQHF

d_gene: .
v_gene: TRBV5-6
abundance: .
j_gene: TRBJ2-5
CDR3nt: TGTGCCAGCAGCTTCACAGAGACCCAGTACTTC
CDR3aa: CASSFTETQYF

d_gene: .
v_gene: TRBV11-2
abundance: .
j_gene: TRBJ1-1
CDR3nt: TGTGCCAGCAGCTTAGGCGCGCGGCACGAGGGCACTGAAGCTTTCTTT
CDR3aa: CASSLGARHEGTEAFF

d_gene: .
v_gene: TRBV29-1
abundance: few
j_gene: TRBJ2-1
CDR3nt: TGCAGCGTTGAATTTCTGGGGAATGAGCAGTTCTTC
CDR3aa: CSVEFLGNEQFF

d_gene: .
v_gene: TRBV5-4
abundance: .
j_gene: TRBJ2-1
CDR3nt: TGTGCCAGCAGCTTGAACTACAATGAGCAGTTCTTC
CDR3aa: CASSLNYNEQFF

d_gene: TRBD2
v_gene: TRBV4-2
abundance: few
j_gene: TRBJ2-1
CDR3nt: TGTGCCAGCAGCCGCCTTCCTAGCGGGGGCTACAATGAGCAGTTCTTC
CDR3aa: CASSRLPSGGYNEQFF

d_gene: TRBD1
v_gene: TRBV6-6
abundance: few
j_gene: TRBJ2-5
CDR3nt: TGTGCCAGCAGACCACAAACGTCCAGGGGGCGAGAGACCCAGTACTTC
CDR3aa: CASRPQTSRGRETQYF

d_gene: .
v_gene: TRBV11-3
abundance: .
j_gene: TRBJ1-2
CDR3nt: TGTGCCAGCAGCTTAGAGGGCCGCCGAGGGAACTATGGCTACACCTTC
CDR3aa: CASSLEGRRGNYGYTF

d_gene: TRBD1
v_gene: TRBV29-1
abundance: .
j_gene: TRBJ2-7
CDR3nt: TGCAGCGACCCGGGACAGGGGAGGCCCTACGAGCAGTACTTC
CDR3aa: CSDPGQGRPYEQYF